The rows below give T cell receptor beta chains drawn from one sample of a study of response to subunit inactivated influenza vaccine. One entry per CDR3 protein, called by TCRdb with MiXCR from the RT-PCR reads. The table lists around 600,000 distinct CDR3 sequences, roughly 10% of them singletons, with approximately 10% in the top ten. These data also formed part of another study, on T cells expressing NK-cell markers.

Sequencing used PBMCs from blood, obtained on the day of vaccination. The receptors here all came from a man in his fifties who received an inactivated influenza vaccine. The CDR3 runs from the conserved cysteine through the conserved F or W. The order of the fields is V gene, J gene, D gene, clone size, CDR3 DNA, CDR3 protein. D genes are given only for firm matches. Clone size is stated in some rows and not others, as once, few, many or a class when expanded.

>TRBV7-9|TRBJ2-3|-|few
TGTGCCAGCAGCTTAGACTCTGACTACACAGATACGCAGTATTTT
CASSLDSDYTDTQYF
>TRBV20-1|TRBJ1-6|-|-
TGCAGTGCTAGAGATGAGGGCAGACCCATGAGCTCCTATAATTCACCCCTCCACTTT
CSARDEGRPMSSYNSPLHF
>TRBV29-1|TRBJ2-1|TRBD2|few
TGCAGCGTCGCCGGGACTAGGGCCTACAATGAGCAGTTCTTC
CSVAGTRAYNEQFF
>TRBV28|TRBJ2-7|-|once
TGTGCCAGCAGTTTAAGGGGGTTTTTAGGTCCCTCCTACGAGCAGTACTTC
CASSLRGFLGPSYEQYF
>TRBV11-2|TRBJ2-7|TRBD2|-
TGTGCCAGCAGTCAACTAGCGGGGGGTACCTACGAGCAGTACTTC
CASSQLAGGTYEQYF
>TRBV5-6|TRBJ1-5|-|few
TGTGCCAGCAGTCGCCGTGGGTACAATCAGCCCCAGCATTTT
CASSRRGYNQPQHF
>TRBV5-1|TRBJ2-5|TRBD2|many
TGTGCCAGCAGCTTTAGCGGGGGGGCCCGAGAGACCCAGTACTTC
CASSFSGGARETQYF
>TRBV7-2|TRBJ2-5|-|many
TGTGCCAGCAGCTTAGTGGTGGTACAAGAGACCCAGTACTTC
CASSLVVVQETQYF
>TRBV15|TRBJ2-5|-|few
TGTGCCACTAAAGCGAGGACCCTGAAAGAGACCCAGTACTTC
CATKARTLKETQYF
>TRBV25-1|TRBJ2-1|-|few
TGTGCCAGCAAGAGCGTGACTGAGCAGTTCTTC
CASKSVTEQFF
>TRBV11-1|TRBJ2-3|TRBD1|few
TGTGCCAGCAGCTCCCGGGACAGGGCCACAGATACGCAGTATTTT
CASSSRDRATDTQYF
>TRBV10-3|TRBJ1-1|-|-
TGTGCCATCAGCCACGACAGGCTAAGGGCTGAAGCTTTCTTT
CAISHDRLRAEAFF
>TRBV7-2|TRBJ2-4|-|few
TGTGCCAGCAGCAAAGGGGGGTGGAACATTCAGTACTTC
CASSKGGWNIQYF
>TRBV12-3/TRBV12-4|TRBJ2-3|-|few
TGTGCCAGCAGTTCGTCCGGGACGGTGAGAGATACGCAGTATTTT
CASSSSGTVRDTQYF
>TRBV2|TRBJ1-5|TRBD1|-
TGTGCCAGCAGGGCGACAGGGGGCCTCAATCAGCCCCAGCATTTT
CASRATGGLNQPQHF
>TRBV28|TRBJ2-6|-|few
TGTGCCAGCAGTCGGCCCGGGACGTACTCTGGGGCCAACGTCCTGACTTTC
CASSRPGTYSGANVLTF
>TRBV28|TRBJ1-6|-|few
TGTGCCAGCAGTTTATTGACAGGTTCCTATAATTCACCCCTCCACTTT
CASSLLTGSYNSPLHF
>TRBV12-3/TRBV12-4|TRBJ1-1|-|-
TGTGCCAGCAGTTTTGGCAGGGTCACGGCTGCTGAAGCTTTCTTT
CASSFGRVTAAEAFF